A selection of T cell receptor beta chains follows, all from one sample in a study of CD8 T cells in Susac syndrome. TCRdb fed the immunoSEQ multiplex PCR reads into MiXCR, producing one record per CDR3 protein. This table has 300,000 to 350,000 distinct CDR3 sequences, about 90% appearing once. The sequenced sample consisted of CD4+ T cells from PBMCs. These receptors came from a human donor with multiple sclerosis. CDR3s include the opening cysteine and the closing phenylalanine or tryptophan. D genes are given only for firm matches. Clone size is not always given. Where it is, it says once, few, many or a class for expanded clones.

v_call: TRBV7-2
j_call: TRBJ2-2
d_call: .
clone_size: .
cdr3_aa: CASSSQGPGNTGELFF
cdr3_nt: TGTGCCAGCAGCTCACAGGGCCCTGGGAACACCGGGGAGCTGTTTTTT

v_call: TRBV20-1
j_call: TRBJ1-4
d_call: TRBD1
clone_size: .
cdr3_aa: CSADGTVNEKLFF
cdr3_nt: TGCAGTGCCGACGGGACAGTTAATGAAAAACTGTTTTTT

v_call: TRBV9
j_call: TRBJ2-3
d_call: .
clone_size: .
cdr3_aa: CASSVVLDPRTQYF
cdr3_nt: TGTGCCAGCAGCGTAGTCTTAGACCCCCGGACGCAGTATTTT

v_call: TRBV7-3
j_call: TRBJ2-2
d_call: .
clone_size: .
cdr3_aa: CASSLGGWPGELFF
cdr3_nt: TGTGCCAGCAGCTTAGGGGGATGGCCCGGGGAGCTGTTTTTT

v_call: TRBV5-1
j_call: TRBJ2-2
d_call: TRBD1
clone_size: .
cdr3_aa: CASSSILVRGRNTGELFF
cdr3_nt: TGCGCCAGCAGCTCGATACTCGTCAGGGGGCGTAACACCGGGGAGCTGTTTTTT

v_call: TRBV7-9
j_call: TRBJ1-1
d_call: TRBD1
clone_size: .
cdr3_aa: CASSLEQGAIEAFF
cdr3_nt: TGTGCCAGCAGCTTAGAGCAGGGGGCCATTGAAGCTTTCTTT

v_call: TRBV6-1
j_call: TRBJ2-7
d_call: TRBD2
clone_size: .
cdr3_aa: CASSESFDSGRSYF
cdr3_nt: TGTGCCAGCAGTGAATCCTTCGACAGCGGGAGGTCGTACTTC

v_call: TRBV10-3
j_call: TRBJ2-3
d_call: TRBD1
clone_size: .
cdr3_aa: CAISTPGQSLHTQYF
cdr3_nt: TGTGCCATCAGCACACCGGGACAGAGCCTCCATACGCAGTATTTT

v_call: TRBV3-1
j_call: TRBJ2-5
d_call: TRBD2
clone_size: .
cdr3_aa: CASSQDLQAGEETQYF
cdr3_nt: TGTGCCAGCAGCCAAGATCTACAGGCGGGAGAAGAGACCCAGTACTTC

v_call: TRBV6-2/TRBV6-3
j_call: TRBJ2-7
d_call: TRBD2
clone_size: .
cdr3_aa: CASSYPLWTSGRRREQYF
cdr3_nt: TGTGCCAGCAGTTACCCTCTATGGACTAGCGGGAGGCGGAGGGAGCAGTACTTC

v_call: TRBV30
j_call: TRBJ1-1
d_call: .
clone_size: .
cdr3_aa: CAWRARQGDTEAFF
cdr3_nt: TGTGCCTGGAGGGCTCGGCAGGGTGACACTGAAGCTTTCTTT

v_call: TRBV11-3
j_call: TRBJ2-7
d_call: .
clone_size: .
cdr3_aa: CASSLSAGYEQYF
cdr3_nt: TGTGCCAGCAGCTTAAGCGCAGGCTACGAGCAGTACTTC

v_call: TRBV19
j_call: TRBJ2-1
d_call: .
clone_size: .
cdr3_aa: CASTRSGNSYNEQFF
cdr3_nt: TGTGCCAGTACGCGAAGTGGTAACTCCTACAATGAGCAGTTCTTC

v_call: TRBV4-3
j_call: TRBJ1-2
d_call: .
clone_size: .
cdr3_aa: CASSQGGRGRHYGYTF
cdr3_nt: TGCGCCAGCAGCCAAGGGGGGAGAGGGCGTCACTATGGCTACACCTTC

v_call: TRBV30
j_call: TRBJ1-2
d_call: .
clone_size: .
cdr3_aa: CAWSPIDPSRYGYTF
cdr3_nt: TGTGCCTGGAGTCCCATCGACCCCAGCCGCTATGGCTACACCTTC

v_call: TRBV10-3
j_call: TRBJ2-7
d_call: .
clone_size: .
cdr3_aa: CAIRGDIGGYEQYF
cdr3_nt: TGTGCCATCAGGGGGGACATAGGGGGCTACGAGCAGTACTTC

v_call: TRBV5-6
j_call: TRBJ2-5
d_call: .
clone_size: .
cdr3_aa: CASSARRVLETQYF
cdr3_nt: TGTGCCAGCAGCGCCCGGCGGGTGTTAGAGACCCAGTACTTC

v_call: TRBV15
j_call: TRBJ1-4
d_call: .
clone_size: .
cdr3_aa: CATSRPRVEKLFF
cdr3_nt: TGTGCCACCAGCAGGCCCAGGGTTGAAAAACTGTTTTTT

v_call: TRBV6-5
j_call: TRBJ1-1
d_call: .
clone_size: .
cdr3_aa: CASRYTGRMNTEAFF
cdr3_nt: TGTGCCAGCAGGTATACAGGGCGGATGAACACTGAAGCTTTCTTT

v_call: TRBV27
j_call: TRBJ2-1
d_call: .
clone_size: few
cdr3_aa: CASSFRRGSYNEQFF
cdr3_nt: TGTGCCAGCAGTTTTCGGAGGGGCTCCTACAATGAGCAGTTCTTC

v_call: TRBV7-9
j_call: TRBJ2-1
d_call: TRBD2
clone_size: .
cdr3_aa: CASSFKPSGRPEQFF
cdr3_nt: TGTGCCAGCAGCTTTAAGCCTAGCGGGAGGCCTGAGCAGTTCTTC

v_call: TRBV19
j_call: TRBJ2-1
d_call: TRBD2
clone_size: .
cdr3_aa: CASLPKIGTSGKNEQFF
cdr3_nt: TGTGCCAGTCTTCCTAAAATTGGGACTAGCGGTAAGAATGAGCAGTTCTTC

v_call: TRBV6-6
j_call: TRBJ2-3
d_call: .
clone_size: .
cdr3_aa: CATSVTDTQYF
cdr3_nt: TGTGCCACCAGCGTCACAGATACGCAGTATTTT

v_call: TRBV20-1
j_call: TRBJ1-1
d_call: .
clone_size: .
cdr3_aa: CSAREDPNTEAFF
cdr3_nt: TGCAGTGCTAGGGAGGACCCGAACACTGAAGCTTTCTTT

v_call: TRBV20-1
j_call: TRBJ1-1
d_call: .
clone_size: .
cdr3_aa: CSLEEAALGTEAFF
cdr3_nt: TGCAGTCTAGAGGAGGCCGCCTTAGGCACTGAAGCTTTCTTT

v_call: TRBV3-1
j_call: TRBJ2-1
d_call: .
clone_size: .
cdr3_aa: CASSQGRGRLLGDSHEQFF
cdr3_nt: TGTGCCAGCAGCCAAGGGCGGGGGCGGTTGTTAGGGGATAGCCATGAGCAGTTCTTC

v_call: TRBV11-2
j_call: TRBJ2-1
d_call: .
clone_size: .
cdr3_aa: CASSLTQAGTATTGQFF
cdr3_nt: TGTGCCAGCAGCTTAACACAGGCAGGGACGGCCACAACGGGGCAGTTCTTC

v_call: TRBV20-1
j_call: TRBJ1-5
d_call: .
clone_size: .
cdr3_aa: CSARDPGRDNQPQHF
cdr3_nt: TGCAGTGCTAGAGACCCGGGAAGGGACAATCAGCCCCAGCATTTT

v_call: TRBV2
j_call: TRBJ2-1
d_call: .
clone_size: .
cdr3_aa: CASQGGKGLRYNEQFF
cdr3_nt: TGTGCCTCCCAGGGGGGGAAGGGCCTTAGGTACAATGAGCAGTTCTTC

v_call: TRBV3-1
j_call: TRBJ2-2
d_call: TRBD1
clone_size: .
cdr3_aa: CASSQDLGQGRELFF
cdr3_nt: TGTGCCAGCAGCCAAGATTTGGGACAGGGAAGGGAGCTGTTTTTT

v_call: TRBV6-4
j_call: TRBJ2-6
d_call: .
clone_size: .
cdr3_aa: CASRDSSGANVLTF
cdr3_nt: TGTGCCAGCAGAGACAGCTCTGGGGCCAACGTCCTGACTTTC

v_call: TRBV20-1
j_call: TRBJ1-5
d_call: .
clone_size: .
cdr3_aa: CSARGGTSNQPQHF
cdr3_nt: TGCAGTGCTAGAGGGGGAACAAGCAATCAGCCCCAGCATTTT

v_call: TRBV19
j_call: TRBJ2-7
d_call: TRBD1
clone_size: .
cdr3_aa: CASRPGQGATYEQYF
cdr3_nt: TGTGCCAGTAGACCGGGACAGGGGGCCACCTACGAGCAGTACTTC

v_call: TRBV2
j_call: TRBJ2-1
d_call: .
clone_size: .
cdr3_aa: CASQAAEGVNEQFF
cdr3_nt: TGTGCCAGTCAGGCGGCGGAAGGAGTCAATGAGCAGTTCTTC

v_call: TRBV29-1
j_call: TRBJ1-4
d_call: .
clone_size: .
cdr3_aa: CSVGPDNEKLFF
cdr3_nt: TGCAGCGTTGGGCCAGATAATGAAAAACTGTTTTTT

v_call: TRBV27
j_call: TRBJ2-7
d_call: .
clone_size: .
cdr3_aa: CASSDLQGIRDEQYF
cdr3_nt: TGTGCCAGCAGTGACCTCCAGGGAATCAGGGACGAGCAGTACTTC

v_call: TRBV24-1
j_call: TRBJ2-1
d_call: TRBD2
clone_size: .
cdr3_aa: CATSGRTRENEQFF
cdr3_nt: TGTGCCACCAGTGGCAGGACTAGAGAAAATGAGCAGTTCTTC

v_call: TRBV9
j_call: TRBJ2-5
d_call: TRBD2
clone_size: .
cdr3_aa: CASSVGDSGGWGETQYF
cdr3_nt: TGTGCCAGCAGCGTAGGAGATAGCGGGGGATGGGGAGAGACCCAGTACTTC

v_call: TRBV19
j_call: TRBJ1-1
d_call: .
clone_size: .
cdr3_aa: CASSRWTEAFF
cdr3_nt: TGTGCCAGTAGTAGATGGACGGAAGCTTTCTTT

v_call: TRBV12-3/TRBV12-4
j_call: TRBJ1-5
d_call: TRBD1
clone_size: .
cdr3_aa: CASSFFGTGDSNQPQHF
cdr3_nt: TGTGCCAGCAGTTTTTTCGGGACAGGGGATAGCAATCAGCCCCAGCATTTT

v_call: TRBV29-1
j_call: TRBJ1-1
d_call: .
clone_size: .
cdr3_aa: CSVSGAANTEAFF
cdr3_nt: TGCAGCGTTTCAGGGGCTGCGAACACTGAAGCTTTCTTT

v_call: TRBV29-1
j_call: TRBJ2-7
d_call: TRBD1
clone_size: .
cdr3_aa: CSVGADRGYYEQYF
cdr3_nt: TGCAGCGTTGGAGCTGACAGGGGGTACTACGAGCAGTACTTC

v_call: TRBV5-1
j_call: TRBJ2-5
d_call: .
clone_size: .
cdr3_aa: CASSLALGQTQETQYF
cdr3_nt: TGCGCCAGCAGCTTGGCCCTTGGACAGACCCAAGAGACCCAGTACTTC

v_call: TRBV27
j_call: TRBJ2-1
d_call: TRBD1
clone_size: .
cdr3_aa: CASSSPQGFPYNEQFF
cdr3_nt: TGTGCCAGCAGTTCACCACAGGGGTTCCCCTACAATGAGCAGTTCTTC

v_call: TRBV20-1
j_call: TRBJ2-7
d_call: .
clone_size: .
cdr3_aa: CSASGGSYEQYF
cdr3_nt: TGCAGTGCTAGCGGGGGATCCTACGAGCAGTACTTC

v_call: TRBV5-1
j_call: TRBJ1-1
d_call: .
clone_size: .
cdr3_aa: CASSLGGSGEMNTEAFF
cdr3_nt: TGCGCCAGCAGCTTGGGAGGCAGTGGAGAGATGAACACTGAAGCTTTCTTT